The TCR beta chain described here comes from a study of T cell responses to AZD1222 COVID-19 vaccine. General study findings and limits: Breadth and depth of Spike-specific TCRs rose after two AZD1222 doses. The study sampled repertoires only after the peak T cell response. Most donors were white British, females outnumbered males, and clonal diversity was possibly underestimated.

V lost 6 bases to trimming and J lost 2 bases, with 5 bases between them. CDR3 length: 11 amino acids. CDR1 is SNHLY, CDR2 FYNNEI, per germline. Comment on this clone: Its antigen is unknown.

This table comes from immunoSEQ multiplex PCR, and its TCRdb copy is limited to in-frame clones, with some not included. The data hold approximately 110,000 clones, with about four fifths observed a single time. The receptor was isolated from an adult in good health. The sequencing used peripheral blood, collected on day 0 of AZD1222 vaccination. The chain links TRBV2 to TRBJ2-7, with no clear D. The CDR3 protein is CASRGPYEQYF. CDR3 sequence (DNA): TGTGCCAGCAGGGGCCCCTACGAGCAGTACTTC.